This TCR beta chain emerged from a study of T cells in Graves' hyperthyroidism and ophthalmopathy. Study-wide findings and caveats: The majority of expanded thyroid clonotypes above 0.001 also appeared in blood.

The source material, RNA transcripts, was used to amplify TCR beta CDR3 regions. The HTBI primer set was used in a first-round RT-PCR of the TCR CDR3. TCRdb recomputed calls from the multiplex PCR reads with MiXCR, one row per CDR3 protein. The table has 500,000 to 700,000 distinct CDR3 sequences, around 17% seen once. Those with hyperthyroidism were 18 to 65 years old, newly diagnosed, and ill for under 2 months. Diagnosis rested on symptoms, serum thyroxine and TRAb, thyroid ultrasound, and orbital computed tomography. Germline V lookup: CDR1 DFQATT, CDR2 SNEGSKA (reference sequence). Losses at the gene ends were 0 bases for V and 6 bases for J; bases not matched to a gene: 6. The CDR3 contains 16 residues. There are many counts of this clonotype. As yet, its antigen is unknown.

Sequencing input: blood. The TCR originated in a young woman with Graves' hyperthyroidism. The chain is built from TRBV20-1 and TRBJ2-3; 13 nucleotides agree with TRBD2. The CDR3 region has the DNA TGCAGTGCTAGAGATCGACTAGCGGGAGGATGGGATACGCAGTATTTT. Its translation: CSARDRLAGGWDTQYF.